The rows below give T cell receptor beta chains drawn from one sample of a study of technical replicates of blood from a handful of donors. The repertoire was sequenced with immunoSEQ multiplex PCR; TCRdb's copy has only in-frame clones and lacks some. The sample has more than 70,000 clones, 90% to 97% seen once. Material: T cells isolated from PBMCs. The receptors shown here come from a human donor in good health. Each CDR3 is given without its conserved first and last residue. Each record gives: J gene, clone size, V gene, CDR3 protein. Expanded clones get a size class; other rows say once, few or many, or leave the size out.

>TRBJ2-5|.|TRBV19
ASSIGLQETQY
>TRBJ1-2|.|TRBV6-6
ASSNIGGFGYT
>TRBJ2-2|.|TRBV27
ASSFHKTSGSPGELF
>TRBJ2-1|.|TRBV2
ASSHSAGSSSYNEQF
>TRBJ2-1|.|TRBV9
ASSVGWQGAQDEQF
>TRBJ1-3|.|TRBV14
ASSPRRGRDGNTIY
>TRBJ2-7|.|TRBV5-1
ASRPTGGASSEQY
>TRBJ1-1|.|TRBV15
ATSRDTGTEAF
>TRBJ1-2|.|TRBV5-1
ASSPRDRVVGYT
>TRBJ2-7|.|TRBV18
ASRRGTLDEQY
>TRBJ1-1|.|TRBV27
ASSLNRGRATNTEAF
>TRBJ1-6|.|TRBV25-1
ASSDPRQGGNSPLH
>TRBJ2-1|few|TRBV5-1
ASSFGGSYNEQF
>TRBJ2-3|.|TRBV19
ASSMERDPTDTQY
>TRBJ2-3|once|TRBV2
ASSEIAGGYTQY
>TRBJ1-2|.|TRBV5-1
ASSAQPDYGYT
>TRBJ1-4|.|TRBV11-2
ASSPLTKTNEKLF
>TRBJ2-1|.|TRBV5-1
ASRGLAGYNEQF
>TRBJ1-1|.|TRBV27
ASRPIAGGRTEAF
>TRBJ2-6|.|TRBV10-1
ASSEGQGARANVLT
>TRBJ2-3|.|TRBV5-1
ASSLVAPRTDTQY
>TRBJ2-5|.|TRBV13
ASSLGWGDQETQY
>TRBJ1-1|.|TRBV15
ATSRSDRVTEAF
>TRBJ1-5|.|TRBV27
ASSLKGTGSNQPQH
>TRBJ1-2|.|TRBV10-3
AISEGDRGHYGYT
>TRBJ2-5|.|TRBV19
ASRAGVRKTQY
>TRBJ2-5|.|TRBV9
ASSVRTSGGEETQY
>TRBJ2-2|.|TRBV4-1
ASSQIQGAGELF
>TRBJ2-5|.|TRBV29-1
SGGLGPGKETQY
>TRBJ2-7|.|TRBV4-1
ASSHQPPLAGHYEQY
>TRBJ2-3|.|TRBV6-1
ASSDPVRGQLTDTQY
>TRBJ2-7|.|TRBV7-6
ASSLGEDRDRSYEQY
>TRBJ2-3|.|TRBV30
AWGATSTDTQY
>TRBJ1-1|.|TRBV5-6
ASSFNRGPGLTEAF
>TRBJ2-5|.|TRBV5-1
ASSQTLTGTSGGETQY
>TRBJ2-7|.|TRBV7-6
ASSLGTGKGEQY
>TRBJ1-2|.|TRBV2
ASSEVENRS
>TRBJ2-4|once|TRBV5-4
ASSLIWAGGDVLAKNIQY
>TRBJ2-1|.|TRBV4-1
ASSQVRASYYNEQF
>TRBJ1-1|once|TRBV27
ASSPQGGNTEAF
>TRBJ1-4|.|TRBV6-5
ASSYRYAQGGEKLF
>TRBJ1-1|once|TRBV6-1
ASSELFGGTAEAF
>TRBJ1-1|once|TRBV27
ASRGTRGTGEAF
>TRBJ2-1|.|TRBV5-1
ASSSTTSSYNEQF
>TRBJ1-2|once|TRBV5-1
ASSLGGQSYGYT